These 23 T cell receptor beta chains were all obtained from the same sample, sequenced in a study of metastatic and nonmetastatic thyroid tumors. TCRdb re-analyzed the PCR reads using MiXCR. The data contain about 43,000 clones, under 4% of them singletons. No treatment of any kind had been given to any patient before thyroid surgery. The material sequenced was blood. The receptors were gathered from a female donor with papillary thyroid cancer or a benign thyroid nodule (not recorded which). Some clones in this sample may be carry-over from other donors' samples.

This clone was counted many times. CDR3 DNA: TGTGCCAGCAGCCCCGTGGGGGCCTATGAGCAGTTCTTC. Residues: CASSPVGAYEQFF. The chain carries TRBV5-6 and TRBJ2-1, with a possible D match to TRBD1 (6 bases). V lost 4 bases and J 8 bases, leaving 13 bases between the germline ends. This CDR3 region has 13 residues. Germline CDR1 SGHDT, CDR2 YYEEEE.

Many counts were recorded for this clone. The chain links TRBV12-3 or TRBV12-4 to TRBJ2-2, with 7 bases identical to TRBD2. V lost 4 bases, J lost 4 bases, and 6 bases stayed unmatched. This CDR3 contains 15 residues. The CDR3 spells CASSSAGEGTGELFF. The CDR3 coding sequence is TGTGCCAGCAGTTCGGCGGGGGAAGGCACCGGGGAGCTGTTTTTT.

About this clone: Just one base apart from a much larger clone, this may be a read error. The CDR3 DNA reads TGCGCCAGCAGTGAACGGCGGGAGAGTGGCGATCAGTACTTC. This encodes CASSERRESGDQYF. The rearrangement links TRBV10-1 to TRBJ2-7; TRBD2 matches at 7 bases. V was pared by 3 bases and J by 10 bases, with 12 bases of the junction left unmatched. Germline CDR1 reads WNHNN; CDR2 reads SYGVQD (reference sequence). This CDR3 comprises 14 residues.

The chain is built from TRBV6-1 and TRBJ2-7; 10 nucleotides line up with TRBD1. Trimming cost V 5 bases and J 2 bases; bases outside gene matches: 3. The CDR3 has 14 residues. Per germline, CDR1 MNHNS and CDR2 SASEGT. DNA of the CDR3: TGTGCCAGCAGTTGGGGACAGGGGACCTACGAGCAGTACTTC. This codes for CASSWGQGTYEQYF.

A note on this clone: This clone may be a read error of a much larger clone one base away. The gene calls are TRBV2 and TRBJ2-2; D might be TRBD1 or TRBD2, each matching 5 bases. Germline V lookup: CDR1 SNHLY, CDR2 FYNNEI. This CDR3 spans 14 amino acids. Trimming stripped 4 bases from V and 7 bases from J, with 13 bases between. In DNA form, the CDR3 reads TGTGCCAGCAGTGGACAGAGGGCGGACGGGGAGCTGTTTTTT. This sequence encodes CASSGQRADGELFF. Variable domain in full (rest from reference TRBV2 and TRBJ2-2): EPEVTQTPSHQVTQMGQEVILRCVPISNHLYFYWYRQILGQKVEFLVSFYNNEISEKSEIFDDQFSVERPDGSNFTLKIRSTKLEDSAMYFCASSGQRADGELFFGEGSRLTVL.

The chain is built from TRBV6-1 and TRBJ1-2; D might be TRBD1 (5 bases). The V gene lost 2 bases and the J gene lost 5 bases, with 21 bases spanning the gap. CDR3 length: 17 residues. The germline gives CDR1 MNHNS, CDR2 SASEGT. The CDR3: CASSEPVTGVPPYGYTF. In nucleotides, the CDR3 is TGTGCCAGCAGTGAACCGGTAACAGGCGTCCCCCCATATGGCTACACCTTC.

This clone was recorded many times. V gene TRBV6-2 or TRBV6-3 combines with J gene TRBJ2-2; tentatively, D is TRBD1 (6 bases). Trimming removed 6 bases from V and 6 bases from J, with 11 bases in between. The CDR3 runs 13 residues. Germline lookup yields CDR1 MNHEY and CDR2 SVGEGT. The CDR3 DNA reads TGTGCCAGCAGGACTGAGGGGGCCGGGGAGCTGTTTTTT. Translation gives CASRTEGAGELFF.

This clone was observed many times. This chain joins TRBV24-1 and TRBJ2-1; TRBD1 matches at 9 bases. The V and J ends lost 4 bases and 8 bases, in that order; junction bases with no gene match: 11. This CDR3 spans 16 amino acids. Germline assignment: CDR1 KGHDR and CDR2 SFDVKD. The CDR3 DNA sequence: TGTGCCACCAGTGACGTCCCGGGACAGGGTTGGGATGAGCAGTTCTTC. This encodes CATSDVPGQGWDEQFF.

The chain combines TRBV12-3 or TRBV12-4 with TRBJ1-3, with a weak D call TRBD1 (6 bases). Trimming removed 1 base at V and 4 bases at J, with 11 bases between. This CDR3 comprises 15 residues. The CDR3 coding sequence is TGTGCCAGCAGTTTAGACAGGGTGAGAGGAAACACCATATATTTT. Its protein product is CASSLDRVRGNTIYF.

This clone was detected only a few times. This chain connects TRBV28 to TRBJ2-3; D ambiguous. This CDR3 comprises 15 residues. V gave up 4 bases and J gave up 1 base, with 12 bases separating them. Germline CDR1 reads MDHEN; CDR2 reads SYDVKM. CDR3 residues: CASSSRGRRTDTQYF. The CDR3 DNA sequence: TGTGCCAGCAGTTCCCGAGGCAGACGCACAGATACGCAGTATTTT.

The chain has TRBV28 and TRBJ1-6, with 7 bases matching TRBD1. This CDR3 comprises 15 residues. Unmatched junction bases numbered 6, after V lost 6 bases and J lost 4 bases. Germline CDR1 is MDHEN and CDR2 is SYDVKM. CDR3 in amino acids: CASSRGQRYNSPLHF. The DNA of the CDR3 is TGTGCCAGCAGCCGGGGACAGCGGTATAATTCACCCCTCCACTTT.

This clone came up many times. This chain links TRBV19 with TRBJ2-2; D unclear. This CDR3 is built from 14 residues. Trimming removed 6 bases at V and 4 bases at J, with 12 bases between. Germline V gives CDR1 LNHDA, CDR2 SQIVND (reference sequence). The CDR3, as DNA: TGTGCCAGTAGAATCCAGTGGGGCACCGGGGAGCTGTTTTTT. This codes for CASRIQWGTGELFF.

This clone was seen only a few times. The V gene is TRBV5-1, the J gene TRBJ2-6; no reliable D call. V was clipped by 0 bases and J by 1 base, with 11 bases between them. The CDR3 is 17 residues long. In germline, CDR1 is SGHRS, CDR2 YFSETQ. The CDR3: CASSLALSGSGANVLTF. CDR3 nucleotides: TGCGCCAGCAGCTTGGCGCTGTCGGGTTCTGGGGCCAACGTCCTGACTTTC.

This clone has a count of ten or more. CDR3 protein: CATSAGRDHTGELFF. In DNA form, the CDR3 reads TGTGCCACCAGTGCCGGGAGGGACCACACCGGGGAGCTGTTTTTT. The chain uses TRBV24-1 and TRBJ2-2, with 8 positions matching TRBD2. V was pared by 5 bases and J by 3 bases, with 4 bases of the junction left unmatched. The CDR3 length is 15 residues. The V gene's germline CDR1 is KGHDR and CDR2 SFDVKD.

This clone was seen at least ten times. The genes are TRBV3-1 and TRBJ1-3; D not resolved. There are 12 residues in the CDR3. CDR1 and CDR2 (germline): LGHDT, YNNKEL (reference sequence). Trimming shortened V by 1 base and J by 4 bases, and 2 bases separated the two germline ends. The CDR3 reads CASSQAGNTIYF. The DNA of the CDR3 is TGTGCCAGCAGCCAAGCCGGAAACACCATATATTTT.

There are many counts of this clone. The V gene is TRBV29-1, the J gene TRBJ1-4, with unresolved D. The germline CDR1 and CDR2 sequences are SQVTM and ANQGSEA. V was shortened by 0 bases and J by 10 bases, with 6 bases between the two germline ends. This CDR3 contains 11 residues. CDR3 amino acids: CSVEEGGKLFF. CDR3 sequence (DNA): TGCAGCGTTGAAGAGGGCGGAAAACTGTTTTTT.

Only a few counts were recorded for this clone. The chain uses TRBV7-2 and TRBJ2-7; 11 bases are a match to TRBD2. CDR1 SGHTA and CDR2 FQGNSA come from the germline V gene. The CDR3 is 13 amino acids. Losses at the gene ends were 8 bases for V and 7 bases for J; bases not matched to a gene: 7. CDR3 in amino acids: CASQGLAVREQYF. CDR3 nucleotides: TGTGCCAGCCAGGGACTAGCGGTGCGGGAGCAGTACTTC. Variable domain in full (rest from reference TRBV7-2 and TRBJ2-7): GAGVSQSPSNKVTEKGKDVELRCDPISGHTALYWYRQSLGQGLEFLIYFQGNSAPDKSGLPSDRFSAERTGGSVSTLTIQRTQQEDSAVYLCASQGLAVREQYFGPGTRLTVT.

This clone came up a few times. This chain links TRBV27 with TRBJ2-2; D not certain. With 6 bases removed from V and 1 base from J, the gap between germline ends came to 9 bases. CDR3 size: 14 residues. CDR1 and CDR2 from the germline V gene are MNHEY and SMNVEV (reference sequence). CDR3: CASRWGLNTGELFF. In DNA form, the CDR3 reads TGTGCCAGCAGATGGGGTTTGAACACCGGGGAGCTGTTTTTT.

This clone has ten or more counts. The CDR3 nucleotides read TGTGCCAGCAGCGTAGGCGGTTACTCCTACAATGAGCAGTTCTTC. This sequence encodes CASSVGGYSYNEQFF. The chain uses TRBV9 and TRBJ2-1; D call uncertain. V lost 0 bases to trimming and J lost 0 bases, with 7 bases between them. CDR1 and CDR2 (germline): SGDLS, YYNGEE. This CDR3 has 15 residues.

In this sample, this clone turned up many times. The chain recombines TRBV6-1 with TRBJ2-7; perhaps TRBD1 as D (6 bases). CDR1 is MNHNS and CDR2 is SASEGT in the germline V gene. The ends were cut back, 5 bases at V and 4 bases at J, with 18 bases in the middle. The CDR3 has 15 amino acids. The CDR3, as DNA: TGTGCCAGCAGTCACCCGAGCCGACAGGTATACGAGCAGTACTTC. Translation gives CASSHPSRQVYEQYF.

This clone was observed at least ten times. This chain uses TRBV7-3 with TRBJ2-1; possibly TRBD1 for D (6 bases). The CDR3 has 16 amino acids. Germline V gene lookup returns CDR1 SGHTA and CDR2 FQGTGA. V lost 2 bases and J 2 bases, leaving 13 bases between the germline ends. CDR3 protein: CASSLRGRGTYNEQFF. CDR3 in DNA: TGTGCCAGCAGCTTACGTGGCAGGGGCACCTACAATGAGCAGTTCTTC.

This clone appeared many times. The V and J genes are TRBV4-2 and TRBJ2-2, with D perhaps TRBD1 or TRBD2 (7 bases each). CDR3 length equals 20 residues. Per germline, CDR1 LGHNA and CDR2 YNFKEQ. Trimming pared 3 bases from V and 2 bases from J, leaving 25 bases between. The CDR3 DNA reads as TGTGCCAGCAGCCATTCGGCAACCTCCAGGGGGGGCTTTAACACCGGGGAGCTGTTTTTT. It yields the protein CASSHSATSRGGFNTGELFF.

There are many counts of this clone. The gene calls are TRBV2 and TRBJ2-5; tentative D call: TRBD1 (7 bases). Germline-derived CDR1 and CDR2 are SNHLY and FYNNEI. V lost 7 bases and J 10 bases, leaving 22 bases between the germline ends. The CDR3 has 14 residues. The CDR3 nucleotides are TGTGCCAGCACCCGGGGGACAGTCCACATGGGCCAGTACTTC. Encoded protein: CASTRGTVHMGQYF.